One and the same sample provided the 18 T cell receptor beta chains below, sequenced in a study of T-cell reconstitution after alpha-beta-depleted transplantation in children. Construction of the TCRbeta library involved unique molecular identifiers. Each CDR3 protein is one row after TCRdb ran MiXCR on the PCR reads. The sample lists fewer than 130,000 distinct CDR3 sequences, about 9.4% occurring once. Sequenced here: PBMCs from the stem cell graft donor, sampled from the stem cell graft. These receptors were obtained from a human donor who donated a stem cell graft to a child with acute lymphoblastic leukemia.

There are many counts of this clonotype. V usage is TRBV12-3 or TRBV12-4 and J usage is TRBJ2-5; TRBD2 aligns across 7 bases. The J segment lost 5 bases and the V segment lost 5 bases, leaving 8 bases of the junction unmatched. This CDR3 is built from 14 residues. The CDR3 loop reads CASSPGGGAETQYF. The CDR3 DNA reads as TGTGCCAGCAGTCCTGGGGGGGGAGCGGAGACCCAGTACTTC.

This clonotype was picked up many times. The gene calls are TRBV10-1 and TRBJ2-3; D not resolved. Between the trimmed V and J ends, which lost 0 bases and 5 bases, there was a span of 0 bases. The CDR3 is 11 amino acids. Germline lookup yields CDR1 WNHNN and CDR2 SYGVQD (reference sequence). CDR3 in DNA: TGCGCCAGCAGTGAGTCAGATACGCAGTATTTT. This codes for CASSESDTQYF.

This clonotype showed up many times. CDR3 protein: CSVVGGGGNQPQHF. For the CDR3, the DNA is TGCAGCGTTGTCGGGGGAGGGGGCAATCAGCCCCAGCATTTT. The chain couples TRBV29-1 to TRBJ1-5; tentative D call: TRBD1 (5 bases). This CDR3 is built from 14 residues. Germline lookup yields CDR1 SQVTM and CDR2 ANQGSEA. V was pared by 4 bases and J by 2 bases, with 12 bases between.

Ten or more counts support this clonotype. This sequence joins TRBV6-5 and TRBJ2-3; no firm D call. The CDR3 is 13 residues long. The V gene lost 5 bases and the J gene lost 0 bases, with 6 bases spanning the gap. The germline V gene encodes CDR1 MNHEY and CDR2 SVGAGI. CDR3 region: CASSTLSTDTQYF. The DNA of the CDR3 is TGTGCCAGCAGTACCTTGAGCACAGATACGCAGTATTTT.

Ten or more counts support this clonotype. CDR3 protein: CASSFRQGGTYGYTF. CDR3 nucleotides: TGTGCCAGCAGCTTCCGACAGGGGGGGACCTATGGCTACACCTTC. The rearrangement uses TRBV7-2 and TRBJ1-2, with 9 bases aligning to TRBD1. This CDR3 is built from 15 residues. V lost 3 bases to trimming and J lost 4 bases; unmatched junction nucleotides: 6. CDR1 and CDR2 from the germline V gene are SGHTA and FQGNSA.

This clonotype was counted many times. This rearrangement joins TRBV4-3 to TRBJ1-5, with D perhaps matching TRBD1 (5 bases). Germline V CDR1 and CDR2: LGHNA, YSLEER. This CDR3 region has 14 residues. The V end lost 4 bases, the J end lost 11 bases, and 18 bases lay between the germline ends. The CDR3 loop is CASSPRRGNRAQHF. CDR3 nucleotide sequence: TGCGCCAGCAGCCCCAGGCGGGGGAATAGAGCCCAGCATTTT.

Many counts were recorded for this clonotype. The rearrangement uses TRBV29-1 and TRBJ1-5; 7 bases fit TRBD1. The CDR3 is 15 residues long. With V trimmed by 8 bases and J by 2 bases, 12 bases remained unmatched. Germline lookup yields CDR1 SQVTM and CDR2 ANQGSEA. The CDR3 nucleotides are TGCAGCTTAGCGGGGACAGCGAAGGGCAATCAGCCCCAGCATTTT. This gives the protein CSLAGTAKGNQPQHF.

The sample holds many counts of this clonotype. The chain joins TRBV12-3 or TRBV12-4 to TRBJ1-5; tentative D call: TRBD1 (6 bases). The CDR3 spans 15 residues. V was trimmed by 4 bases and J by 7 bases, leaving 17 bases between them. The CDR3 is CASSSRQGPQQPQHF. The CDR3 coding sequence is TGTGCCAGCAGTTCCCGTCAGGGGCCACAACAGCCCCAGCATTTT.

This clonotype came up many times. The gene calls are TRBV11-3 and TRBJ2-1; 7 bases align to TRBD1. The CDR3 is made up of 15 amino acids. V dropped 5 bases and J dropped 7; count of bases not matched to a gene: 11. CDR1 is SGHNT, CDR2 YENEEA, per germline. The CDR3 region has the DNA TGTGCCAGCAGCCCTCGAACAGGGGTGCGGAATGAGCAGTTCTTC. This codes for CASSPRTGVRNEQFF. Full variable domain (missing parts from reference TRBV11-3 and TRBJ2-1): EAGVVQSPRYKIIEKKQPVAFWCNPISGHNTLYWYLQNLGQGPELLIRYENEEAVDDSQLPKDRFSAERLKGVDSTLKIQPAELGDSAVYLCASSPRTGVRNEQFFGPGTRLTVL.

This clonotype was observed at least ten times. V and J are TRBV5-6 and TRBJ2-1; 7 bases align to TRBD2. The CDR3 runs 17 residues. V shed 3 bases and J 9 bases; nucleotides not matched to a gene: 18. Germline-derived CDR1 and CDR2 are SGHDT and YYEEEE. The CDR3 sequence is CASSSTSRTSWGGEQFF. DNA of the CDR3: TGTGCCAGCAGCTCGACCAGCAGGACTAGTTGGGGGGGTGAGCAGTTCTTC.

This clonotype was seen repeatedly, ten times or more. The V gene is TRBV29-1, the J gene TRBJ1-2; D gene unclear. The germline V gene has CDR1 SQVTM and CDR2 ANQGSEA. V lost 4 bases and J lost 1, with 16 bases in between. This CDR3 comprises 15 residues. CDR3: CSVVVEKNFNYGYTF. DNA for the CDR3: TGCAGCGTTGTAGTAGAAAAAAACTTTAACTATGGCTACACCTTC.

The sample holds many counts of this clonotype. Here the CDR3 DNA reads TGTGCCAGCAGGACCGGGACAGGGTCTATCAGAAACACCATATATTTT. Translated: CASRTGTGSIRNTIYF. The chain recombines TRBV6-1 with TRBJ1-3, with TRBD1 identical over 9 bases. V was clipped by 6 bases and J by 5 bases; unmatched bases: 11. Germline V gene data show CDR1 as MNHNS and CDR2 as SASEGT. This CDR3 spans 16 amino acids.

In its sample, this clonotype was seen many times. The gene calls are TRBV5-5 and TRBJ1-2; 7 nucleotides agree with TRBD1. Germline CDR1 SGHKS, CDR2 YYEKEE (reference sequence). The CDR3 spans 16 residues. J gave up 5 bases and V 4 bases, and 14 bases lay outside the gene matches. CDR3 loop: CASSGDSVGGLYGYTF. The CDR3 DNA is TGTGCCAGCAGCGGGGACAGCGTCGGGGGTTTATATGGCTACACCTTC.

The table lists this clonotype with many counts. The chain uses TRBV7-2 and TRBJ2-7, with D hard to call. The length of the CDR3 is 13 residues. Deletions cut 5 bases from V and 1 base from J, with 9 bases between. Germline CDR1 SGHTA, CDR2 FQGNSA. CDR3 in amino acids: CASSLTYSYEQYF. CDR3 sequence (DNA): TGTGCCAGCAGCCTGACGTATTCCTACGAGCAGTACTTC.

This clonotype was seen repeatedly, ten times or more. The gene calls are TRBV14 and TRBJ2-1, with a weak D call TRBD1 (6 bases). The CDR3 runs 16 residues. The V and J ends lost 0 bases and 4 bases respectively, with 13 bases between them. Germline V gene data show CDR1 as SGHDN and CDR2 as FVKESK. The CDR3 reads CASSQDWGQLYNEQFF. The CDR3 region has the DNA TGTGCCAGCAGCCAAGATTGGGGACAACTATACAATGAGCAGTTCTTC.

Comment on this clonotype: One end of the junction does not line up with germline, which may come from a read error. The chain's CDR3 is CASSEGVTYEQYF. The DNA for the CDR3 is TGTGCTAGCAGCGAAGGGGTTACCTACGAGCAGTACTTC. V is TRBV7-7 and J is TRBJ2-7; D perhaps matches TRBD1 (5 bases). The V gene's germline CDR1 is SSHAT and CDR2 FNYEAQ (reference sequence). The CDR3 covers 13 residues.

This clonotype has at least ten counts. This chain uses TRBV21-1 with TRBJ1-4; the D call of TRBD1 is as the table states it, not checked on the DNA. TRBV21-1 is a recognized pseudogene. CDR3 length: 14 residues. The CDR3 sequence: CASSFDRDGEKLFF. In DNA form, the CDR3 reads TGTGCCAGCAGCTTCGACAGGGATGGTGAAAAACTGTTTTTT.

This clonotype was recorded many times. A junction boundary mismatches the germline segment, possibly from a read error. V and J are TRBV7-7 and TRBJ2-5, with TRBD1 matching 7 bases. This CDR3 comprises 18 residues. The germline V gene encodes CDR1 SSHAT and CDR2 FNYEAQ (reference sequence). CDR3 amino acids: CASSSRGGPSSHTGTQYF. The CDR3 DNA reads as TGTGCTAGCAGCTCCCGAGGGGGCCCCAGCTCACACACTGGGACCCAGTACTTC.